This T cell receptor beta chain was captured in a study of blood T cell repertoires in COVID-19 (dated by TCRdb to the early 2020s). Regarding the complete study: Collaborator samples came from the United States, Italy and Spain and covered acute and convalescent phases of COVID-19. The material from the prospective study consisted of cDNA or gDNA derived from T cells, B-cell-depleted T cells, or PBMCs. The dataset comprised deeply sampled blood TCRbeta repertoires from subjects exposed to, actively infected with, or recovered from COVID-19. The repertoires were released in a freely available public database intended as a resource for research on the immune response to SARS-CoV-2. The samples were drawn from two sources: the first 160 participants of the ongoing ImmuneRACE study, and 1,254 subjects contributed by 6 global collaborators. Nearly every sample came with metadata listing a de-identified subject ID, COVID-19 status, age in years and sex. Where available, HLA class I and class II types were obtained from metadata supplied by the sample provider rather than from assay-based typing. The full study reports these points: How much clinical and demographic metadata was included differed by source and by participant, and the metadata was provided uncurated.

This clone came up once. No cognate antigen has been identified for it. No base quality information exists; no much larger clone differs at one position. The germline V gene encodes CDR1 MNHNS and CDR2 SASEGT. From its cysteine to its phenylalanine, the CDR3 spans 16 amino acids. The retained sequence is limited to the CDR3, 48 bases, with the frame set at the first base. Trimming accounts for 4 bases at V and 4 bases at J, while the number of junction bases matched to no gene is 8. Each collaborating institution followed its own protocols to collect whole blood in K2EDTA tubes. Collaborator samples were shipped for TCRbeta analysis as frozen whole blood, isolated PBMCs, or DNA extracted from either sample type. The immunoSEQ Assay, a bias-controlled multiplex PCR, was used to amplify TCRbeta CDR3 regions from genomic DNA. In the paper's pipeline: The number of nucleated cells in each sample was estimated from the amplification of reference gene primers within the assay. To quantify the absolute abundance of each unique TCRbeta CDR3 rearrangement, sequence reads were collapsed and filtered. Productive Simpson clonality was computed per sample as the square root of Simpson's diversity index over productive rearrangements. TCRdb retrieved this table from immuneACCESS and kept in-frame rearrangements only. Not all clones are present; in checked studies, unresolved V genes account for under half, and no reason is known for the remainder. The DNA was the basis for D and trimming; V, J and clone size are from that table. The sample table lists some 240,000 clones, around 86% of them with a count of one. Together, the top ten hold around 12% of the sample.

The material sequenced was peripheral blood. The rearranged chain carries TRBV6-1 and TRBJ2-1; 9 central bases correspond to TRBD2. The receptor was derived from a woman aged 60-70 years with active or convalescent COVID-19. The nucleotide sequence is TGTGCCAGCAGTGCTAGTAGCGGGAGCCCTTACAATGAGCAGTTCTTC. This gives the protein CASSASSGSPYNEQFF.